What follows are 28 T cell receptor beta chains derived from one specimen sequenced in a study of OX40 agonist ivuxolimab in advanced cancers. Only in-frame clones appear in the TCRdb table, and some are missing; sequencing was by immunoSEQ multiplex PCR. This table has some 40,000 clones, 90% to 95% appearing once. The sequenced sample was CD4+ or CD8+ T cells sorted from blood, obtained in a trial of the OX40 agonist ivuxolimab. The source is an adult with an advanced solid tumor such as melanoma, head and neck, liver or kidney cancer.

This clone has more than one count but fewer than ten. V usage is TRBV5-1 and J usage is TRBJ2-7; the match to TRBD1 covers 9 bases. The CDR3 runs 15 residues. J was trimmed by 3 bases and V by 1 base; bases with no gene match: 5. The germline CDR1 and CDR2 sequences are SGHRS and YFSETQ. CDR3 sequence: CASSLWGQGDYEQYF. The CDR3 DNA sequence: TGCGCCAGCAGCTTGTGGGGACAGGGAGACTACGAGCAGTACTTC.

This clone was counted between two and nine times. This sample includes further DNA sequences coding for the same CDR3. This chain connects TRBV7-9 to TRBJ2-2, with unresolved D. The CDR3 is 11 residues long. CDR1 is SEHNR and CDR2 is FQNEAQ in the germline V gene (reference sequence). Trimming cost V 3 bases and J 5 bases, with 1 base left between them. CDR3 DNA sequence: TGTGCCAGCAGCTTTACCGGGGAGCTGTTTTTT. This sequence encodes CASSFTGELFF.

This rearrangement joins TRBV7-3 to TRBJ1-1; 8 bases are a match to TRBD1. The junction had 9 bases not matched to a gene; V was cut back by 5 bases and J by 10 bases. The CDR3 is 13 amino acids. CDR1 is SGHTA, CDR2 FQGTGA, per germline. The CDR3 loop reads CASSPRQGRPAFF. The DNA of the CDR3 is TGTGCCAGCAGCCCAAGACAGGGGAGGCCAGCTTTCTTT.

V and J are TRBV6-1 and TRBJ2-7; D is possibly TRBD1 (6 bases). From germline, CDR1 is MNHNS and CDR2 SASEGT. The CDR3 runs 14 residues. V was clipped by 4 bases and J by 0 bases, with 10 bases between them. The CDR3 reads CASSVRDTSYEQYF. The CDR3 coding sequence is TGTGCCAGCAGTGTACGGGACACCTCCTACGAGCAGTACTTC.

CDR3 protein: CASSEYRVYSASPLHF. CDR3 bases: TGTGCCAGCAGTGAATATAGAGTCTATTCAGCTTCACCCCTCCACTTT. J is TRBJ1-6 and V is TRBV2; the D is unclear. CDR1 and CDR2 (germline): SNHLY, FYNNEI. Deletions cut 2 bases from V and 9 bases from J, with 17 bases between. The CDR3 consists of 16 residues.

The CDR3 DNA is TGTGCCAGCAGACCTAAGGGGGCCGGGAGCAATCAGCCCCAGCATTTT. This gives the protein CASRPKGAGSNQPQHF. The V and J genes are TRBV2 and TRBJ1-5, with 7 positions matching TRBD1. V was clipped by 6 bases and J by 1 base; unmatched bases: 9. The CDR3 spans 16 residues. CDR1 and CDR2 from the germline V gene are SNHLY and FYNNEI.

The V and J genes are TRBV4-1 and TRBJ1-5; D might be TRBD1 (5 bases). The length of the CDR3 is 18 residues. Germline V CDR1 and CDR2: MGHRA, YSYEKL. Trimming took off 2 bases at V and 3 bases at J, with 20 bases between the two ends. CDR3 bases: TGCGCCAGCAGCCAAAAGTTGCGAGGGACTCCTCTCAATCAGCCCCAGCATTTT. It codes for CASSQKLRGTPLNQPQHF.

This CDR3 is CASSPRGTALEQYF. CDR3 bases: TGCGCCAGCAGCCCTAGGGGGACAGCCCTAGAGCAGTACTTC. The gene calls are TRBV5-1 and TRBJ2-7; the match to TRBD1 covers 7 bases. From germline, CDR1 is SGHRS and CDR2 YFSETQ. The CDR3 contains 14 residues. Trimming removed 4 bases from V and 7 bases from J; junction bases left unmatched: 11.

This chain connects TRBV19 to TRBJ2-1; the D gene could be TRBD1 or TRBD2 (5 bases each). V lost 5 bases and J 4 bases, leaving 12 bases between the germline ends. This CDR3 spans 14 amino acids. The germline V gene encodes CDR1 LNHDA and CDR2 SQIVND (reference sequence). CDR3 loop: CASSLPGAYNEQFF. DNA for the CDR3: TGTGCCAGTAGTCTTCCCGGGGCATACAATGAGCAGTTCTTC.

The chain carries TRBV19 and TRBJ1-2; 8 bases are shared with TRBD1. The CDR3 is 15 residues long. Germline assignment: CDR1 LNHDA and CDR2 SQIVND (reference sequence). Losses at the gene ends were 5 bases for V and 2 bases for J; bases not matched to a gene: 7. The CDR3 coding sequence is TGTGCCAGTAGTCCTTGGGGACAGGAGAACTATGGCTACACCTTC. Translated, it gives CASSPWGQENYGYTF.

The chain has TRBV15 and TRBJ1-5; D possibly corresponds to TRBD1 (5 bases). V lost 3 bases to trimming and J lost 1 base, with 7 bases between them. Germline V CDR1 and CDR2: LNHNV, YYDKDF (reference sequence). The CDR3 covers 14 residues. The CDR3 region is CATSSRDSNQPQHF. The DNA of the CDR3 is TGTGCCACCAGCAGCAGGGACAGCAATCAGCCCCAGCATTTT.

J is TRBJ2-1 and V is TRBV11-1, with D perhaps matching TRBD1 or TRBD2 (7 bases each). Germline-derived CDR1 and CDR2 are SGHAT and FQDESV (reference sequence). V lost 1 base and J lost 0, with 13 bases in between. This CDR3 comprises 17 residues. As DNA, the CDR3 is TGTGCCAGCAGCTTAGGGGCGGGGGACAGCTCCTACAATGAGCAGTTCTTC. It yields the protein CASSLGAGDSSYNEQFF.

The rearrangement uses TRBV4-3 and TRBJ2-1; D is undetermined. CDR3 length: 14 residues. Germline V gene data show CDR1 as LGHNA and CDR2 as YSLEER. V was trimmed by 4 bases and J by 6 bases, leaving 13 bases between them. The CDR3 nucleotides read TGCGCCAGCAGCCCGACGGACGGCTCCAATGAGCAGTTCTTC. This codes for CASSPTDGSNEQFF.

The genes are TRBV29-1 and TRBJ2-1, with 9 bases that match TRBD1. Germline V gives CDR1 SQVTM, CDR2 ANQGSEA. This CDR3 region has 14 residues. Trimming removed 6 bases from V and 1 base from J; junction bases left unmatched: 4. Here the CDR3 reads CSVRGTGSYNEQFF. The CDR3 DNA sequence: TGCAGCGTCAGAGGGACAGGGTCCTACAATGAGCAGTTCTTC.

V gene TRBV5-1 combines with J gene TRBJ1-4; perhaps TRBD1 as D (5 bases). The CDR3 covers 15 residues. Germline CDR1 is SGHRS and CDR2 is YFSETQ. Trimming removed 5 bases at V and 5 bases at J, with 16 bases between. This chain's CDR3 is CASRASRGLNEKLFF. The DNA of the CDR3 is TGCGCCAGCAGAGCAAGTCGGGGCTTAAATGAAAAACTGTTTTTT.

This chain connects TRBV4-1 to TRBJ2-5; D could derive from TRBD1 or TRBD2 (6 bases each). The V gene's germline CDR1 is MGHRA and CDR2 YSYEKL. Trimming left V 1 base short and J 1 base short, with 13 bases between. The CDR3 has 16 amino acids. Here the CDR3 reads CASSQGGGRGQETQYF. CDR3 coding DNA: TGCGCCAGCAGCCAAGGGGGAGGCAGGGGCCAAGAGACCCAGTACTTC.

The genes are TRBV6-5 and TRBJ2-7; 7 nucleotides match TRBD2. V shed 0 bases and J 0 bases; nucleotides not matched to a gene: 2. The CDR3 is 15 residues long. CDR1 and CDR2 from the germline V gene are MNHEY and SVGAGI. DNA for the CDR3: TGTGCCAGCAGTTACTCTCTAGCGGTCTCCTACGAGCAGTACTTC. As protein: CASSYSLAVSYEQYF.

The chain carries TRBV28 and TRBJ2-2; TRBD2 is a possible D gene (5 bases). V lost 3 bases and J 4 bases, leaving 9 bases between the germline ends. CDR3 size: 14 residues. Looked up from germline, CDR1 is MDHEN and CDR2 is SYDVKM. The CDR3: CASSLVSVTGELFF. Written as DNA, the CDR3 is TGTGCCAGCAGTTTGGTTAGCGTCACCGGGGAGCTGTTTTTT.

CDR3 coding DNA: TGTGCCAGCAGCTCCCGGGACAGCACCTACGAGCAGTACTTC. Translating it yields CASSSRDSTYEQYF. This chain joins TRBV13 and TRBJ2-7, with 7 bases aligning to TRBD1. J was trimmed by 2 bases and V by 4 bases; bases with no gene match: 5. Germline V gene data show CDR1 as PRHDT and CDR2 as FYEKMQ (reference sequence). The CDR3 extends over 14 amino acids.

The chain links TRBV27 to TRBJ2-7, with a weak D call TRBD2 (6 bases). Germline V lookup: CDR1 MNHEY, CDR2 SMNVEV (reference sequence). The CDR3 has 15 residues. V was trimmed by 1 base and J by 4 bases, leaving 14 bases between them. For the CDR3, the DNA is TGTGCCAGCAGTTTATTTGGAGGGCCAATTTACGAGCAGTACTTC. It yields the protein CASSLFGGPIYEQYF.

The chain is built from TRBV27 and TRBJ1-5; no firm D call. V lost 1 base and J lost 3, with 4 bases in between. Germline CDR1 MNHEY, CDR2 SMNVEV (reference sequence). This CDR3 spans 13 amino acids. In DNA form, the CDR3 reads TGTGCCAGCAGTTTATTTGCCAATCAGCCCCAGCATTTT. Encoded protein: CASSLFANQPQHF.

CDR3 sequence: CSVAGSGANVLTF. CDR3 bases: TGCAGCGTTGCCGGATCTGGGGCCAACGTCCTGACTTTC. The chain combines TRBV29-1 with TRBJ2-6; D is undetermined. This CDR3 region has 13 residues. V gave up 4 bases and J gave up 1 base, with 5 bases separating them. CDR1 SQVTM and CDR2 ANQGSEA come from the germline V gene.

In nucleotides, the CDR3 is TGTGCCAGTAGTGTGGGACAGGGTTACCCAGCTTTCTTT. Protein product: CASSVGQGYPAFF. This rearrangement joins TRBV19 to TRBJ1-1; TRBD1 aligns across 9 bases. The J segment lost 10 bases and the V segment lost 5 bases, leaving 8 bases of the junction unmatched. Per the germline V gene, CDR1 is LNHDA and CDR2 is SQIVND (reference sequence). CDR3 length: 13 amino acids.

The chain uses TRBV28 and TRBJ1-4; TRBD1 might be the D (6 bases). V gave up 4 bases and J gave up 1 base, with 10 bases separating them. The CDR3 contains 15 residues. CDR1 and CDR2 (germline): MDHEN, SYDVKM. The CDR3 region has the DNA TGTGCCAGCAGTTCCATAGGGGGAACTAATGAAAAACTGTTTTTT. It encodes CASSSIGGTNEKLFF.

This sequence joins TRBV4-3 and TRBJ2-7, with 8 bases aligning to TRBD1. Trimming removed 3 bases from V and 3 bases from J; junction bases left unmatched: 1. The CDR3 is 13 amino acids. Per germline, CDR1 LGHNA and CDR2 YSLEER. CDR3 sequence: CASSQDRVYEQYF. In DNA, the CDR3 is TGCGCCAGCAGCCAGGACAGGGTCTACGAGCAGTACTTC.

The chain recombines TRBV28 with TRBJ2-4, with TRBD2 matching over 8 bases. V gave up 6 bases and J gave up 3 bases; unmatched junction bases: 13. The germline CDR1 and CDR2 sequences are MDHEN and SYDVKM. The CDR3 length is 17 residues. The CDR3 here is CASRKSGSRPDKNIQYF. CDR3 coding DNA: TGTGCCAGCAGAAAAAGCGGGAGCAGGCCAGACAAAAACATTCAGTACTTC.

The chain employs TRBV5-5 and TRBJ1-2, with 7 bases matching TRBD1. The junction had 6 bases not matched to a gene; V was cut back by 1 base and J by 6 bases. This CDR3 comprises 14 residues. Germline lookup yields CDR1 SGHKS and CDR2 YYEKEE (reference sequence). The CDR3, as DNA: TGTGCCAGCAGCTTGTTTGGGGACAGAGATGGCTACACCTTC. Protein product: CASSLFGDRDGYTF.

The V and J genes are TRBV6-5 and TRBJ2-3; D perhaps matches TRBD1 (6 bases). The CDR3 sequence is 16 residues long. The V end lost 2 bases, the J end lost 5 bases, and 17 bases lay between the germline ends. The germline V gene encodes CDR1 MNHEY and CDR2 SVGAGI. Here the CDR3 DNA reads TGTGCCAGCAGTTACACAGGGACCAATTTGATAGATACGCAGTATTTT. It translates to CASSYTGTNLIDTQYF.